A selection of T cell receptor beta chains follows, all from one sample in a study of cytomegalovirus exposure and HLA in healthy donors. Clones were sequenced by immunoSEQ multiplex PCR, and TCRdb holds only the in-frame ones, with some missing. The sample includes about 240,000 clones, approximately 86% of them seen just once. Input material: PBMCs. These receptors were taken from a woman aged 25 to 39 in good health and CMV-seropositive. Both conserved end residues are part of each CDR3. The order of the fields is V gene, clone size, J gene, D gene, CDR3 DNA, CDR3 protein. The D gene is left open where the match is weak. The size entry is marked missing in some rows and otherwise reads once, few, many or a size class.

TRBV27	-	TRBJ2-2	-	TGTGCCAGCAGTCTAGGCAACGGGGAGCTGTTTTTT	CASSLGNGELFF
TRBV19	-	TRBJ1-2	TRBD1	TGTGCCAGTACCTCCTTACCGGGACAGGGGATTAACTATGGCTACACCTTC	CASTSLPGQGINYGYTF
TRBV11-2	-	TRBJ1-2	-	TGTGCCAGCAGCCTATGGGGGGGGCTTGGCTACACCTTC	CASSLWGGLGYTF
TRBV7-9	-	TRBJ2-7	TRBD1	TGTGCCAGCAGCTCCGACAGGGAACACAACTATTACGAGCAGTACTTC	CASSSDREHNYYEQYF
TRBV2	-	TRBJ2-3	TRBD2	TGTGCCAGCAGGAAGACTAGCGGGAGTTTCACAGATACGCAGTATTTT	CASRKTSGSFTDTQYF
TRBV5-6	few	TRBJ2-1	-	TGTGCCAGCAGCACCCGGCGGCGGGACTCCTACAATGAGCAGTTCTTC	CASSTRRRDSYNEQFF
TRBV27	-	TRBJ2-7	TRBD1	TGTGCCAGCAGTCCAGGACAGGGAAAGTCCTCATGGAACGAGCAGTACTTC	CASSPGQGKSSWNEQYF
TRBV5-6	-	TRBJ2-1	TRBD2	TGTGCCAGCAGCTTGGTTGGGGCGGGAGATGGAAATGAGCAGTTCTTC	CASSLVGAGDGNEQFF
TRBV4-2	once	TRBJ2-2	TRBD2	TGTGCCAGCAGCCTGCCCCCCACTAGCGGGAGTTGGGCCGGGGAGCTGTTTTTT	CASSLPPTSGSWAGELFF
TRBV4-2	-	TRBJ2-5	TRBD2	TGTGCCAGCAGCCGGAGGCTAGCGGGAGAGTACCAAGAGACCCAGTACTTC	CASSRRLAGEYQETQYF
TRBV27	-	TRBJ2-7	TRBD2	TGTGCCAGCAGTTTATCGCGGGGCGGGAGGTACGAGCAGTACTTC	CASSLSRGGRYEQYF
TRBV11-3	-	TRBJ2-7	TRBD2	TGTGCCAGCAGCTTAGAAACGGGAGGCGAGCAGTACTTC	CASSLETGGEQYF
TRBV19	-	TRBJ2-2	-	TGTGCCAGTAGTATAGGATCCGGGACGAACACCGGGGAGCTGTTTTTT	CASSIGSGTNTGELFF
TRBV7-8	-	TRBJ1-1	TRBD1	TGTGCCAGCGGGACAGTCATGAACACTGAAGCTTTCTTT	CASGTVMNTEAFF
TRBV9	-	TRBJ2-5	-	TGTGCCAGCAGCGTAGACACCGGGATTATGGAGACCCAGTACTTC	CASSVDTGIMETQYF
TRBV30	-	TRBJ2-3	-	TGTGCCTGGAGTTTAGGGGGAGGCACAGATACGCAGTATTTT	CAWSLGGGTDTQYF
TRBV5-4	-	TRBJ2-7	-	TGTGCCAGCAGCTTGGACGGCTACGAGCAGTACTTC	CASSLDGYEQYF
TRBV4-1	-	TRBJ2-7	-	TGCGCCAGCAGCCGAGGTCCCAGTGGTTCTCTTGATCACGAGCAGTACTTC	CASSRGPSGSLDHEQYF
TRBV29-1	-	TRBJ1-1	-	TGCAGCGTTTCCGGGGGAGGGGACACTGAAGCTTTCTTT	CSVSGGGDTEAFF
TRBV19	-	TRBJ1-5	-	TGTGCCAGTAGTATAGCTGTGACAGATCAGCCCCAGCATTTT	CASSIAVTDQPQHF
TRBV10-3	-	TRBJ2-7	TRBD1	TGTGCCATCAGTGAGACAGGGGGGTTCTACGAGCAGTACTTC	CAISETGGFYEQYF
TRBV6-5	-	TRBJ2-7	-	TGTGCCAGCAGTTACTCGGGCGGACTCCGCTCCTACGAGCAGTACTTC	CASSYSGGLRSYEQYF
TRBV6-6	-	TRBJ2-1	-	TGTGCCAGCAGTTCGATGCACCCGAGCTCCTACAATGAGCAGTTCTTC	CASSSMHPSSYNEQFF
TRBV29-1	-	TRBJ2-6	-	TGCAGCGTTGAAGACTCCGGGGCCAACGTCCTGACTTTC	CSVEDSGANVLTF
TRBV6-5	-	TRBJ1-4	-	TGTGCCAGCAGTTTTCAACTACAGGGACGGAATGAAAAACTGTTTTTT	CASSFQLQGRNEKLFF
TRBV4-1	-	TRBJ1-2	-	TGCGCCAGCAGCCAGGGGAGGGGGGCCTATGGCTACACCTTC	CASSQGRGAYGYTF
TRBV19	once	TRBJ2-7	TRBD2	TGTGCCAGTAGTGGGACTAGCGGATACTACGAGCAGTACTTC	CASSGTSGYYEQYF
TRBV6-5	once	TRBJ2-1	TRBD2	TGTGCCAGAAGACTAGCGGGAAGCAATGAGCAGTTCTTC	CARRLAGSNEQFF
TRBV5-4	-	TRBJ1-1	TRBD1	TGTGCCAGCAGCCCCTTACCCGGGACAGGGGGCGGGAGCACTGAAGCTTTCTTT	CASSPLPGTGGGSTEAFF
TRBV27	-	TRBJ1-6	-	TGTGCCAGCAGTTTGCGGGCAGGGCAGGGGTATAATTCACCCCTCCACTTT	CASSLRAGQGYNSPLHF
TRBV6-5	-	TRBJ2-2	TRBD2	TGTGCCAGCAGTTACAGGCTAGCGGCGAACACCGGGGAGCTGTTTTTT	CASSYRLAANTGELFF